These 27 T cell receptor beta chains were all obtained from the same sample, sequenced in a study of blood T cell repertoires in COVID-19. Assay used: immunoSEQ multiplex PCR; TCRdb lists only in-frame clones, some missing. Of tens of thousands of clones detected, 80% to 90% appear once; the ten largest clones hold 3% to 4.5%. Sequencing was carried out using peripheral blood. The receptor source for this set is a man in his forties with COVID-19, enrolled during active disease.

The CDR3, as DNA: TGCGCCAGCAGCCCCGGGACAGGGACGTATGGCTACACCTTC. Its translation: CASSPGTGTYGYTF. The chain uses TRBV4-1 and TRBJ1-2; 9 bases map to TRBD1. Germline values: CDR1 MGHRA, CDR2 YSYEKL. V dropped 4 bases and J dropped 5; count of bases not matched to a gene: 5. The CDR3 runs 14 residues.

V usage is TRBV3-1 (or the pseudogene TRBV3-2) and J usage is TRBJ1-4; D is uncertain. Trimming cost V 0 bases and J 2 bases, with 7 bases left between them. This CDR3 is built from 15 residues. CDR1 is LGHDT and CDR2 is YNNKEL in the germline V gene (reference sequence). The CDR3: CASSQETVTNEKLFF. The CDR3, as DNA: TGTGCCAGCAGCCAAGAGACTGTGACTAATGAAAAACTGTTTTTT.

This clone has only one observation. This chain links TRBV10-3 with TRBJ1-2, with D possibly being TRBD1 (6 bases). CDR3 length: 15 residues. Deletions cut 6 bases from V and 0 bases from J, with 14 bases between. Per the germline V gene, CDR1 is ENHRY and CDR2 is SYGVKD. This CDR3 reads CAIRDSSLSNYGYTF. In DNA form, the CDR3 reads TGTGCCATCAGGGACAGCTCCCTATCTAACTATGGCTACACCTTC.

The V and J genes are TRBV5-1 and TRBJ1-1; 9 bases line up with TRBD1. The CDR3 is 15 amino acids. Germline values: CDR1 SGHRS, CDR2 YFSETQ. V shed 4 bases and J 3 bases; nucleotides not matched to a gene: 7. The CDR3 DNA reads as TGCGCCAGCAGCCCTACAGGGGGCGCGGACACTGAAGCTTTCTTT. Amino acids: CASSPTGGADTEAFF.

V gene TRBV9 combines with J gene TRBJ1-6, with 9 positions matching TRBD1. The CDR3 is 16 residues long. The V and J ends lost 0 bases and 7 bases, in that order; junction bases with no gene match: 5. Germline values: CDR1 SGDLS, CDR2 YYNGEE. The CDR3 spells CASSVETGGWNSPLHF. CDR3 coding DNA: TGTGCCAGCAGCGTAGAGACAGGGGGGTGGAATTCACCCCTCCACTTT.

V usage is TRBV3-1 (or the pseudogene TRBV3-2) and J usage is TRBJ1-6; 7 nucleotides agree with TRBD1. Germline V gene data show CDR1 as LGHDT and CDR2 as YNNKEL (reference sequence). Trimming removed 5 bases from V and 5 bases from J; junction bases left unmatched: 9. This CDR3 has 16 amino acids. The CDR3: CASSTRQGRDNSPLHF. The CDR3, as DNA: TGTGCCAGCAGCACCCGACAGGGACGAGATAATTCACCCCTCCACTTT.

The chain has TRBV3-1 (or the pseudogene TRBV3-2) and TRBJ1-6, with a tentative D call TRBD1 (5 bases). Germline V gene sequence: CDR1 LGHDT, CDR2 YNNKEL (reference sequence). The CDR3 consists of 15 residues. V gave up 1 base and J gave up 9 bases, with 13 bases separating them. The CDR3 sequence: CASSQGGGVSSPLHF. Written as DNA, the CDR3 is TGTGCCAGCAGCCAAGGGGGAGGGGTGAGTTCACCCCTCCACTTT.

This clone was observed a handful of times. V and J are TRBV2 and TRBJ2-7, with TRBD1 as a possible D gene (6 bases). The CDR3 consists of 15 residues. V lost 1 base and J 7 bases, leaving 17 bases between the germline ends. Germline loops: CDR1 SNHLY, CDR2 FYNNEI. CDR3 amino acids: CASSEGGPPVWEQYF. Here the CDR3 DNA reads TGTGCCAGCAGTGAAGGGGGGCCCCCCGTTTGGGAGCAGTACTTC.

V usage is TRBV6-1 and J usage is TRBJ1-2, with D maybe TRBD1 (5 bases). The CDR3 sequence is 13 residues long. Germline V lookup: CDR1 MNHNS, CDR2 SASEGT. The ends were cut back, 2 bases at V and 7 bases at J, with 11 bases in the middle. The CDR3 is CASSEQGSRGYTF. The CDR3 DNA sequence: TGTGCCAGCAGTGAACAGGGTTCACGTGGCTACACCTTC.

The table lists this clone with a few counts. The chain carries TRBV5-4 and TRBJ2-7; maybe TRBD2 (6 bases). Trimming took off 3 bases at V and 7 bases at J, with 14 bases between the two ends. The CDR3 totals 13 residues. Per the germline V gene, CDR1 is SGHNT and CDR2 is YYREEE (reference sequence). CDR3 nucleotide sequence: TGTGCCAGCAGCTCCGGGGTTCGGGAGGAGCAGTACTTC. Residues: CASSSGVREEQYF.

The chain carries TRBV30 and TRBJ1-2, with no clear D. Trimming stripped 2 bases from V and 7 bases from J, with 8 bases between. The CDR3 totals 11 residues. Germline loops: CDR1 GTSNPN, CDR2 SVGIG (reference sequence). In DNA, the CDR3 is TGTGCCTGGAGTCACGCGCGTGGCTACACCTTC. It encodes CAWSHARGYTF.

The chain uses TRBV7-9 and TRBJ2-5; a possible D gene is TRBD2 (6 bases). Trimming left V 5 bases short and J 2 bases short, with 18 bases between. The CDR3 has 16 residues. Germline V gene lookup returns CDR1 SEHNR and CDR2 FQNEAQ (reference sequence). CDR3 sequence: CASSPQGSGPQETQYF. CDR3 bases: TGTGCCAGCAGCCCCCAAGGTAGCGGTCCTCAAGAGACCCAGTACTTC. Supplemented by reference TRBV7-9 and TRBJ2-5, the full variable domain reads DTGVSQNPRHKITKRGQNVTFRCDPISEHNRLYWYRQTLGQGPEFLTYFQNEAQLEKSRLLSDRFSAERPKGSFSTLEIQRTEQGDSAMYLCASSPQGSGPQETQYFGPGTRLLVL.

This clone was found a few times. The chain employs TRBV6-2 or TRBV6-3 and TRBJ2-4, with a possible D match to TRBD1 (5 bases). The ends were cut back, 6 bases at V and 7 bases at J, with 28 bases in the middle. The CDR3 runs to 18 residues. Germline V gene lookup returns CDR1 MNHEY and CDR2 SVGEGT. CDR3 protein: CASRPLAARGLEGNIQYF. In nucleotides, the CDR3 is TGTGCCAGCAGGCCTCTGGCTGCTAGGGGCCTCGAAGGGAACATTCAGTACTTC.

CDR3 amino acids: CASSLGGHRGLIQPQHF. The CDR3 coding sequence is TGTGCCAGCAGCTTAGGAGGGCACAGGGGGCTAATTCAGCCCCAGCATTTT. This chain links TRBV7-9 with TRBJ1-5; TRBD1 agrees at 9 bases. Germline values: CDR1 SEHNR, CDR2 FQNEAQ (reference sequence). Trimming took 1 base from V and 6 from J; bases not matched to a gene: 10. The CDR3 has 17 residues.

The rearrangement uses TRBV7-8 and TRBJ1-1; D is perhaps TRBD1 (6 bases). The ends were cut back, 7 bases at V and 7 bases at J, with 22 bases in the middle. CDR3 length equals 15 residues. Germline V CDR1 and CDR2: SGHVS, FQNEAQ. CDR3 in DNA: TGTGCCAGCACCCGTCGCGGGGGGCCGGAACGTGAAGCTTTCTTT. Its protein product is CASTRRGGPEREAFF.

V usage is TRBV5-4 and J usage is TRBJ1-2; 8 bases agree with TRBD1. Germline loops: CDR1 SGHNT, CDR2 YYREEE (reference sequence). V dropped 3 bases and J dropped 5; count of bases not matched to a gene: 6. This CDR3 comprises 14 residues. The CDR3 region is CASSSQGAGYGYTF. The CDR3 nucleotides are TGTGCCAGCAGCTCTCAGGGGGCGGGATATGGCTACACCTTC.

V is TRBV7-6 and J is TRBJ2-7; the D is unclear. The germline CDR1 and CDR2 sequences are SGHVS and FNYEAQ. The CDR3 sequence is 14 residues long. V shed 6 bases and J shed 2 bases, with 14 bases lying between them. In nucleotides, the CDR3 is TGTGCCAGCAGTCCCGCCGAGATCGCCTACGAGCAGTACTTC. It is translated as CASSPAEIAYEQYF.

This rearrangement joins TRBV4-1 to TRBJ1-6, with D possibly TRBD1 on 5 matching bases. Trimming removed 3 bases from V and 8 bases from J, with 11 bases in between. The germline V gene encodes CDR1 MGHRA and CDR2 YSYEKL. The CDR3 sequence is 14 residues long. The CDR3 protein is CASSQGGAYSPLHF. The CDR3 nucleotides are TGCGCCAGCAGCCAGGGCGGGGCGTATTCACCCCTCCACTTT.

This chain links TRBV2 with TRBJ2-3, with D maybe TRBD2 (6 bases). The ends were cut back, 4 bases at V and 4 bases at J, with 12 bases in the middle. Germline V gene sequence: CDR1 SNHLY, CDR2 FYNNEI. This CDR3 is built from 14 residues. The CDR3 DNA sequence: TGTGCCAGCAGTGCGCGGGAAGGTGCAGATACGCAGTATTTT. Translating gives CASSAREGADTQYF.

This clone was found a few times. The chain carries TRBV6-2 or TRBV6-3 and TRBJ2-5; possible D gene TRBD2, 5 bases. Germline CDR1 is MNHEY and CDR2 is SVGEGT. V dropped 0 bases and J dropped 3 bases, with 8 bases sitting between them. The CDR3 consists of 14 residues. CDR3 residues: CASSYSQRKETQYF. In nucleotides, the CDR3 is TGTGCCAGCAGTTACTCACAGCGGAAAGAGACCCAGTACTTC.

This sequence joins TRBV28 and TRBJ2-7; a possible D gene is TRBD1 (6 bases). The CDR3 covers 13 residues. V lost 5 bases, J lost 4 bases, and 12 bases lay in between. Germline CDR1 reads MDHEN; CDR2 reads SYDVKM. Here the CDR3 reads CASSPGTTYEQYF. CDR3 sequence (DNA): TGTGCCAGCAGTCCTGGGACAACATACGAGCAGTACTTC.

This chain connects TRBV29-1 to TRBJ1-3; D unclear. Germline CDR1 and CDR2: SQVTM and ANQGSEA. The V and J ends lost 7 bases and 0 bases respectively, with 16 bases between them. CDR3 length equals 15 residues. The CDR3 region has the DNA TGCAGCGCCGGTCGTGGGTCGGGCTCTGGAAACACCATATATTTT. As protein: CSAGRGSGSGNTIYF.

This chain joins TRBV27 and TRBJ1-2; D is possibly TRBD1 (5 bases). Trimming pared 6 bases from V and 0 bases from J, leaving 20 bases between. The germline CDR1 and CDR2 sequences are MNHEY and SMNVEV (reference sequence). The CDR3 is 17 amino acids. The CDR3 is CASSPRQILFANYGYTF. CDR3 DNA sequence: TGTGCCAGCAGCCCAAGACAGATTTTATTCGCTAACTATGGCTACACCTTC.

The chain carries TRBV7-8 and TRBJ2-7; D unresolved. Trimming removed 5 bases at V and 3 bases at J, with 11 bases between. Germline CDR1 SGHVS, CDR2 FQNEAQ. This CDR3 has 13 amino acids. The CDR3 nucleotides read TGTGCCAGCAGCCCACACAAGAACTACGAGCAGTACTTC. Protein product: CASSPHKNYEQYF.

This rearrangement joins TRBV11-1 to TRBJ2-1, with 7 bases aligning to TRBD2. Germline CDR1 is SGHAT and CDR2 is FQDESV (reference sequence). Trimming removed 5 bases from V and 12 bases from J; junction bases left unmatched: 13. This CDR3 is built from 14 residues. The CDR3: CASSPGGATRTQFF. The CDR3 nucleotides read TGTGCCAGCAGCCCGGGGGGAGCCACAAGAACGCAGTTCTTC.

V is TRBV28 and J is TRBJ1-1; TRBD1 might be the D (6 bases). Trimming took off 6 bases at V and 4 bases at J, with 15 bases between the two ends. The CDR3 has 14 residues. CDR1 MDHEN and CDR2 SYDVKM come from the germline V gene. The CDR3 is CASSSRLQGTEAFF. CDR3 in DNA: TGTGCCAGCAGCTCTCGACTACAGGGCACTGAAGCTTTCTTT.

The chain couples TRBV29-1 to TRBJ2-3; 10 nucleotides align to TRBD2. The CDR3 covers 17 residues. Germline CDR1 and CDR2: SQVTM and ANQGSEA. Trimming cost V 0 bases and J 6 bases; bases outside gene matches: 12. The CDR3 reads CSVEDGSGGEGMDTQYF. The CDR3, as DNA: TGCAGCGTTGAAGATGGGAGCGGGGGGGAAGGAATGGATACGCAGTATTTT.